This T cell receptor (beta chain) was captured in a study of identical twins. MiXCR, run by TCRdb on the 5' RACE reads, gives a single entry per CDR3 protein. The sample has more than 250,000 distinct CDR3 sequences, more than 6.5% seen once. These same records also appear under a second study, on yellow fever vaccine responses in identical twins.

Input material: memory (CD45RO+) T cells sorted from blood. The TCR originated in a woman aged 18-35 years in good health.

This CDR3 is CASSLGPVSYNEQFF. The CDR3 region has the DNA TGTGCCAGCAGCTTAGGCCCTGTTTCCTACAATGAGCAGTTCTTC. The chain couples TRBV7-2 to TRBJ2-1, with D hard to call. V was trimmed by 1 base and J by 1 base, leaving 8 bases between them. This CDR3 has 15 residues. Per germline, CDR1 SGHTA and CDR2 FQGNSA.